Presented here are 12 T cell receptor beta chains from one specimen sequenced in a study of control samples from healthy donors and cancer patients. The repertoire was sequenced with immunoSEQ multiplex PCR; TCRdb's copy has only in-frame clones and lacks some. The sample yields about 85,000 clones, approximately 88% seen once. Material: blood. These TCRs come from a woman aged 55-69 years in good health.

V gene TRBV18 combines with J gene TRBJ2-2; D remains ambiguous. The CDR3 consists of 17 residues. CDR1 and CDR2 (germline): KGHSH, LQKENI. V was clipped by 3 bases and J by 4 bases, with 18 bases between them. The CDR3 sequence is CASSPLLVGRTTGELFF. CDR3 nucleotides: TGTGCCAGCTCACCCCTTCTGGTAGGAAGGACCACCGGGGAGCTGTTTTTT.

This clone was counted once. The chain combines TRBV30 with TRBJ1-2; D call uncertain. The CDR3 sequence is 14 residues long. The V gene's germline CDR1 is GTSNPN and CDR2 SVGIG (reference sequence). V lost 0 bases and J 2 bases, leaving 10 bases between the germline ends. CDR3 coding DNA: TGTGCCTGGAGTGTACTAGCGAGGAACTATGGCTACACCTTC. This translates into CAWSVLARNYGYTF.

The chain is built from TRBV7-2 and TRBJ1-3, with D unclear. There are 15 residues in the CDR3. Per the germline V gene, CDR1 is SGHTA and CDR2 is FQGNSA. V gave up 0 bases and J gave up 0 bases, with 6 bases separating them. The CDR3 nucleotides read TGTGCCAGCAGCTTAGCAAGGCACTCTGGAAACACCATATATTTT. Its translation: CASSLARHSGNTIYF.

The rearrangement links TRBV28 to TRBJ1-4, with D perhaps matching TRBD1 (6 bases). Germline V gene data show CDR1 as MDHEN and CDR2 as SYDVKM. CDR3 length: 13 residues. Trimming stripped 10 bases from V and 3 bases from J, with 12 bases between. CDR3 amino acids: CATSWGPNEKLFF. The CDR3 coding sequence is TGTGCCACATCTTGGGGGCCTAATGAAAAACTGTTTTTT.

The chain combines TRBV19 with TRBJ2-1; D is uncertain. The CDR3 length is 12 residues. Germline CDR1 reads LNHDA; CDR2 reads SQIVND (reference sequence). The ends were cut back, 7 bases at V and 0 bases at J, with 4 bases in the middle. CDR3 coding DNA: TGTGCCAGTACGAGCTCCTACAATGAGCAGTTCTTC. Translating gives CASTSSYNEQFF.

The chain is built from TRBV29-1 and TRBJ2-1; D perhaps matches TRBD2 (5 bases). Trimming left V 6 bases short and J 6 bases short, with 21 bases between. The V gene's germline CDR1 is SQVTM and CDR2 ANQGSEA. This CDR3 is built from 15 residues. CDR3 region: CSVPSGLVGGNEQFF. CDR3 nucleotides: TGCAGCGTACCGTCCGGGCTAGTTGGAGGCAATGAGCAGTTCTTC.

This clone was seen once. The V and J genes are TRBV3-1 (or the pseudogene TRBV3-2) and TRBJ1-1; D uncertain. The CDR3 totals 12 residues. Germline V CDR1 and CDR2: LGHDT, YNNKEL (reference sequence). Deletions cut 2 bases from V and 3 bases from J, with 4 bases between. For the CDR3, the DNA is TGTGCCAGCAGCCAAAGACACACTGAAGCTTTCTTT. It yields the protein CASSQRHTEAFF.

In nucleotides, the CDR3 is TGCGCCAGCAGCTTGGCCGGACCAATGAACACTGAAGCTTTCTTT. Residues: CASSLAGPMNTEAFF. J is TRBJ1-1 and V is TRBV5-1; no reliable D call. The CDR3 spans 15 residues. The germline V and J ends were trimmed by 0 bases and 0 bases, with 9 bases remaining between them. Per the germline V gene, CDR1 is SGHRS and CDR2 is YFSETQ.

This rearrangement joins TRBV7-9 to TRBJ2-7, with D tentatively TRBD1 or TRBD2 (5 bases each). Germline values: CDR1 SEHNR, CDR2 FQNEAQ (reference sequence). The ends were cut back, 3 bases at V and 13 bases at J, with 10 bases in the middle. The CDR3 consists of 10 residues. DNA of the CDR3: TGTGCCAGCAGCTTCCGGGACCTTTACTTC. Amino acid sequence: CASSFRDLYF.

The chain combines TRBV18 with TRBJ1-1; TRBD1 agrees at 9 bases. In germline, CDR1 is KGHSH, CDR2 LQKENI. J lost 5 bases, V lost 6 bases, and 7 bases had no gene match. This CDR3 is built from 14 residues. The CDR3 sequence is CASSRQGVSTEAFF. For the CDR3, the DNA is TGTGCCAGCTCTCGACAGGGGGTTAGTACTGAAGCTTTCTTT.

The genes are TRBV2 and TRBJ2-3; 12 nucleotides align to TRBD2. Germline V gene data show CDR1 as SNHLY and CDR2 as FYNNEI. With V trimmed by 8 bases and J by 3 bases, 0 bases remained unmatched. CDR3 length: 13 residues. The CDR3 bases are TGTGCCAGCGGGACTAGCGGGACAGATACGCAGTATTTT. Amino acid sequence: CASGTSGTDTQYF.

This clone was recorded once. V usage is TRBV18 and J usage is TRBJ1-1; D call uncertain. Looked up from germline, CDR1 is KGHSH and CDR2 is LQKENI. Trimming removed 3 bases at V and 5 bases at J, with 7 bases between. The CDR3 length is 12 residues. The CDR3 DNA sequence: TGTGCCAGCTCACCTCTGGGGACTGAAGCTTTCTTT. Translated, it gives CASSPLGTEAFF.